The next 9 T cell receptor beta chains were all read from a single sample in a study of T cell repertoires in cytomegalovirus infection. One entry per CDR3 protein results from TCRdb running MiXCR on the reads. There are 200,000 or so distinct CDR3 sequences in the sample; about 39% occur only once, and approximately 59% lies in the top ten. Their antigen targets remain unknown. This specimen consisted of CD8+ T cells from cultured PBMCs, obtained from culture after CMV antigen stimulation. Every receptor here comes from a human donor in good health (CMV status not recorded). Some clones in this sample may be carry-over from other donors' samples.

The chain recombines TRBV25-1 with TRBJ1-2, with 9 bases matching TRBD1. Per germline, CDR1 MGHDK and CDR2 SYGVNS. Losses at the gene ends were 3 bases for V and 4 bases for J; bases not matched to a gene: 6. The length of the CDR3 is 15 residues. Written as DNA, the CDR3 is TGTGCCAGCAGTGATCCCGGGACAGGGCCCTATGGCTACACCTTC. It is translated as CASSDPGTGPYGYTF.

This clonotype occurred many times. This chain uses TRBV19 with TRBJ2-7; D gene unclear. CDR3 length equals 13 residues. The germline gives CDR1 LNHDA, CDR2 SQIVND (reference sequence). Between the trimmed V and J ends, which lost 0 bases and 7 bases, there was a span of 10 bases. CDR3 loop: CASSIDPAEEQYF. CDR3 in DNA: TGTGCCAGTAGTATAGATCCAGCCGAGGAGCAGTACTTC.

The CDR3 coding sequence is TGTGCCAGCAGCTTAGCTTTAGGGACTAGCGGGAGAGTAAGTGGAGAGACCCAGTACTTC. It is translated as CASSLALGTSGRVSGETQYF. The J gene is TRBJ2-5, the V gene TRBV7-8; 14 nucleotides align to TRBD2. CDR1 SGHVS and CDR2 FQNEAQ come from the germline V gene. This CDR3 is built from 20 residues. Trimming took 0 bases from V and 4 from J; bases not matched to a gene: 13.

This clonotype was observed a single time. The DNA of the CDR3 is TGTGCCAGCAGCTCATGGGAGGGGGAGTACGAGCAGTACTTC. It codes for CASSSWEGEYEQYF. V gene TRBV11-2 combines with J gene TRBJ2-7, with D perhaps matching TRBD2 (7 bases). This CDR3 comprises 14 residues. Trimming left V 4 bases short and J 4 bases short, with 14 bases between. Looked up from germline, CDR1 is SGHAT and CDR2 is FQNNGV.

The gene calls are TRBV15 and TRBJ1-6; no clear D. Trimming pared 3 bases from V and 7 bases from J, leaving 13 bases between. The CDR3 totals 15 residues. CDR1 and CDR2 (germline): LNHNV, YYDKDF (reference sequence). The CDR3 sequence: CATSSRRASNSPLHF. The CDR3 nucleotides read TGTGCCACCAGCAGCCGACGTGCTTCGAATTCACCCCTCCACTTT.

Regarding this clonotype: Compared with germline, one end of the junction differs, possibly owing to a read error. The V gene is TRBV6-2 or TRBV6-3, the J gene TRBJ2-3; TRBD2 matches at 7 bases. The CDR3 sequence is 13 residues long. The germline V gene has CDR1 MNHEY and CDR2 SVGEGT. The CDR3 protein is CASSFPGGNTPYF. The CDR3 DNA reads as TGTGCCAGCAGTTTCCCGGGGGGAAATACGCCGTATTTT.

V is TRBV12-3 or TRBV12-4 and J is TRBJ1-1, with 7 nucleotides matching TRBD1. J gave up 9 bases and V 3 bases, and 16 bases lay outside the gene matches. There are 16 residues in the CDR3. The CDR3 DNA reads as TGTGCCAGCAGTTTTTCACCCGACAGGGAAAATAGTAAAGCTTTCTTT. The encoded protein is CASSFSPDRENSKAFF.

The chain carries TRBV2 and TRBJ1-2; D is possibly TRBD1 (6 bases). Looked up from germline, CDR1 is SNHLY and CDR2 is FYNNEI. The ends were cut back, 8 bases at V and 2 bases at J, with 12 bases in the middle. The CDR3 consists of 13 residues. The CDR3 is CASPGGHNYGYTF. The CDR3 bases are TGTGCCAGCCCCGGGGGGCACAACTATGGCTACACCTTC.

This clonotype was detected only a few times. This chain joins TRBV7-3 and TRBJ2-2; 7 nucleotides agree with TRBD2. CDR1 is SGHTA, CDR2 FQGTGA, per germline. The CDR3 spans 15 residues. The V and J ends lost 4 bases and 0 bases, in that order; junction bases with no gene match: 2. The CDR3 sequence is CASSSSGSNTGELFF. The CDR3 coding sequence is TGTGCCAGCAGCTCTAGCGGATCGAACACCGGGGAGCTGTTTTTT.